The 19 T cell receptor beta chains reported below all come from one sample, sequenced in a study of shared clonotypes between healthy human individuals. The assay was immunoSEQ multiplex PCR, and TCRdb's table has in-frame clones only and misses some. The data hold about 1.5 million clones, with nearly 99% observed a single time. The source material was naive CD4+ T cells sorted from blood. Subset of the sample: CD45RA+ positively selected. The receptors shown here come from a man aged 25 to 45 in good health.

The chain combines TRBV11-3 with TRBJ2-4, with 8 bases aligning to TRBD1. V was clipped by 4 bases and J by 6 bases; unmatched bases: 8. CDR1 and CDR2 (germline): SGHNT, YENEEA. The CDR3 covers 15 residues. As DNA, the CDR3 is TGTGCCAGCAGCTCCTCCCGAGGACAGGGAAACATTCAGTACTTC. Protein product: CASSSSRGQGNIQYF.

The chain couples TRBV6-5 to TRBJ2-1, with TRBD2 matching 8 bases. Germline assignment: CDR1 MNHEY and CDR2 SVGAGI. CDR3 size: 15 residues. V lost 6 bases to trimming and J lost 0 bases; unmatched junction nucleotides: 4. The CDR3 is CASSPTSDSYNEQFF. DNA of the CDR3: TGTGCCAGCAGCCCGACTAGCGACTCCTACAATGAGCAGTTCTTC.

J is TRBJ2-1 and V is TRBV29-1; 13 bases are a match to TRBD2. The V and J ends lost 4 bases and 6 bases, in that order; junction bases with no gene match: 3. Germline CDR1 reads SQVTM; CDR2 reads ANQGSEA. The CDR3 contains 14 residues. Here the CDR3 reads CSVGGLAGVNEQFF. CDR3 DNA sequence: TGCAGCGTTGGCGGACTAGCGGGAGTCAATGAGCAGTTCTTC.

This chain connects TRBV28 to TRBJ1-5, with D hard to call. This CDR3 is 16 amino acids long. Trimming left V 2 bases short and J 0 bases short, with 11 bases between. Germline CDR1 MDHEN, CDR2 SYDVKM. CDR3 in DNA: TGTGCCAGCAGTTTAGGAGGTTGGGCTAGCAATCAGCCCCAGCATTTT. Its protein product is CASSLGGWASNQPQHF.

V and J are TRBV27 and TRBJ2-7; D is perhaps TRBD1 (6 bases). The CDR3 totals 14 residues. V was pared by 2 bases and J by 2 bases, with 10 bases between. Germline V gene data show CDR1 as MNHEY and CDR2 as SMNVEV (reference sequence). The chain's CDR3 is CASSLQQGAYEQYF. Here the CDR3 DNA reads TGTGCCAGCAGTTTACAACAGGGAGCCTACGAGCAGTACTTC.

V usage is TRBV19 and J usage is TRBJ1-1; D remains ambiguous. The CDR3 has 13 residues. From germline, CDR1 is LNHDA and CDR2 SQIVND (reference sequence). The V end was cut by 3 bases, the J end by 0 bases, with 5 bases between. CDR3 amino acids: CASSITMNTEAFF. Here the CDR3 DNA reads TGTGCCAGTAGTATTACTATGAACACTGAAGCTTTCTTT.

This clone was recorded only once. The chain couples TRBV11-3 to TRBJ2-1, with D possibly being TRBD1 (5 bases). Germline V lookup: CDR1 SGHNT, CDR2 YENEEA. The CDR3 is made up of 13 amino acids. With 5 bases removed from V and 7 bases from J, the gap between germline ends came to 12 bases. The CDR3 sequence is CASSHDSQNEQFF. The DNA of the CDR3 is TGTGCCAGCAGCCATGACAGTCAGAATGAGCAGTTCTTC.

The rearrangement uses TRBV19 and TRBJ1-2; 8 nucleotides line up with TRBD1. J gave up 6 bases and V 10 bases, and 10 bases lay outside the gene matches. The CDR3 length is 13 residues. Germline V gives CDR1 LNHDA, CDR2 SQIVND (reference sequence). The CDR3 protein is CATREQGDDGYTF. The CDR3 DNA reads TGTGCCACTAGAGAACAGGGGGATGATGGCTACACCTTC. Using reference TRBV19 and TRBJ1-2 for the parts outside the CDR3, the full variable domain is DGGITQSPKYLFRKEGQNVTLSCEQNLNHDAMYWYRQDPGQGLRLIYYSQIVNDFQKGDIAEGYSVSREKKESFPLTVTSAQKNPTAFYLCATREQGDDGYTFGSGTRLTVV.

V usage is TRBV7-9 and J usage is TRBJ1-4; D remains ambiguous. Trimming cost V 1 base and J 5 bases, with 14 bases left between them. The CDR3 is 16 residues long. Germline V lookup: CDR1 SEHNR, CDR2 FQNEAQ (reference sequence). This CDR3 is CASSLGDRGENEKLFF. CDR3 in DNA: TGTGCCAGCAGCTTAGGCGATCGCGGGGAAAATGAAAAACTGTTTTTT.

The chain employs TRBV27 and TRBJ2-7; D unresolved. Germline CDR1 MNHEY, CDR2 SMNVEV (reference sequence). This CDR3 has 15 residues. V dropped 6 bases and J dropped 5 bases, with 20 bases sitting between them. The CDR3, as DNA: TGTGCCAGCAGCAAAAACTGGGGTCTCGTCAACGAGCAGTACTTC. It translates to CASSKNWGLVNEQYF.

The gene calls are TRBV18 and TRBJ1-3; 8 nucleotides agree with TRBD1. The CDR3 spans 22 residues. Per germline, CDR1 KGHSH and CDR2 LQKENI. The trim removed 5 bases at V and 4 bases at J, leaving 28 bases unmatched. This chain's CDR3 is CASSVPPGAGTGKGPPGNTIYF. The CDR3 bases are TGTGCCAGCTCAGTCCCTCCCGGAGCCGGGACAGGTAAAGGACCCCCCGGAAACACCATATATTTT. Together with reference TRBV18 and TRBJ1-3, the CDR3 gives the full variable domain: NAGVMQNPRHLVRRRGQEARLRCSPMKGHSHVYWYRQLPEEGLKFMVYLQKENIIDESGMPKERFSAEFPKEGPSILRIQQVVRGDSAAYFCASSVPPGAGTGKGPPGNTIYFGEGSWLTVV.

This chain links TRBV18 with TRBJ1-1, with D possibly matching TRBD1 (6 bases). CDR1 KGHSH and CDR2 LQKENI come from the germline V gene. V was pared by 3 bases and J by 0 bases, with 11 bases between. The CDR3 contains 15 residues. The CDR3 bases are TGTGCCAGCTCACCTAACAGGGAGCTGAACACTGAAGCTTTCTTT. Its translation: CASSPNRELNTEAFF.

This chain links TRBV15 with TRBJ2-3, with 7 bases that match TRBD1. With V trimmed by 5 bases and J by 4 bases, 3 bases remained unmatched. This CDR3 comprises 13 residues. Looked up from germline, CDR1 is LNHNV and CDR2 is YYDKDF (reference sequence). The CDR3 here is CATSLTGADTQYF. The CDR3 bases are TGTGCCACCAGCTTAACAGGGGCAGATACGCAGTATTTT.

CDR3 sequence (DNA): TGTGCCAGCAGCTTATTGGGGTTAGGGAACACTGAAGCTTTCTTT. Translating gives CASSLLGLGNTEAFF. This sequence joins TRBV7-6 and TRBJ1-1; D is undetermined. Germline V lookup: CDR1 SGHVS, CDR2 FNYEAQ. There are 15 residues in the CDR3. V was cut by 2 bases and J by 1 base, with 11 bases left in between.

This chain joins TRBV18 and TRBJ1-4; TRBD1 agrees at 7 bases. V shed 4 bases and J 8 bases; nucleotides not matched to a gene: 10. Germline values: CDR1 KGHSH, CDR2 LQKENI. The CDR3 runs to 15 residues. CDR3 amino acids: CASSLLQGSLEKLFF. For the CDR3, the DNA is TGTGCCAGCTCACTTCTACAGGGGTCTTTGGAAAAACTGTTTTTT.

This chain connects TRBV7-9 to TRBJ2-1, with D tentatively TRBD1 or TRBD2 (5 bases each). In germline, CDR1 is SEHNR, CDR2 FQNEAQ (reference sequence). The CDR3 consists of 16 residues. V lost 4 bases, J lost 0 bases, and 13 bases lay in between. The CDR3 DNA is TGTGCCAGCAGCTACCCCGGGACCAGCTCCTACAATGAGCAGTTCTTC. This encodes CASSYPGTSSYNEQFF.

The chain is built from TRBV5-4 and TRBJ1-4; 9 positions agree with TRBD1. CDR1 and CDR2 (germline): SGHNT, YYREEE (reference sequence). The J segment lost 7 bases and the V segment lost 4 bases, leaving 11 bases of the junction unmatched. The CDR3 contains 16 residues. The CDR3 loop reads CASSDRTGARSEKLFF. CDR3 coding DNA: TGTGCCAGCAGCGACCGGACAGGGGCTCGGAGTGAAAAACTGTTTTTT.

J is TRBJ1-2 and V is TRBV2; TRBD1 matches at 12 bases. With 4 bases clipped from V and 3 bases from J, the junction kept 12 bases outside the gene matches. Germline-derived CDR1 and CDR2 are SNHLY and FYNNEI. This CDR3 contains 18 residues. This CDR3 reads CASSGGTGGAVVYYGYTF. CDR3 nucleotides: TGTGCCAGCAGTGGTGGGACAGGGGGCGCGGTTGTATACTATGGCTACACCTTC.

The CDR3: CASNSAGGATEAFF. The DNA for the CDR3 is TGTGCCAGCAATAGTGCAGGGGGCGCAACTGAAGCTTTCTTT. This chain uses TRBV5-5 with TRBJ1-1; 8 bases align to TRBD1. Trimming cost V 6 bases and J 5 bases; bases outside gene matches: 9. CDR1 is SGHKS and CDR2 is YYEKEE in the germline V gene (reference sequence). The CDR3 has 14 amino acids.